Listed below are T cell receptor beta chains from one sample, sequenced in a study of early T cells in non-severe SARS-CoV-2 infection. TCRdb re-derived calls from the 5' RACE reads in MiXCR, one entry per CDR3 protein. This table has over 30,000 distinct CDR3 sequences, roughly 6% appearing once. The sample was whole blood. These receptor sequences come from an adult who was a healthcare worker with PCR-confirmed SARS-CoV-2 infection or an uninfected control (not recorded which). The CDR3 runs from the conserved cysteine through the conserved F or W. A D gene is named only where the DNA matches it firmly. A row's size may be missing; if present it is once, few, many or a size class.

D	size	J	V	DNA	CDR3
NA	many	TRBJ2-3	TRBV24-1	TGTGCCACCAGTGACCGACCGGGGGCCCCTAGCACAGATACGCAGTATTTT	CATSDRPGAPSTDTQYF
TRBD1	NA	TRBJ1-1	TRBV28	TGTGCCAGCAGCCCTCCGGGACAGGGGAGGGGTACTGAAGCTTTCTTT	CASSPPGQGRGTEAFF
TRBD1	many	TRBJ1-1	TRBV5-1	TGCGCCAGCAGCTTGGGGGCTCACAGGGGGAAGGAAGCTTTCTTT	CASSLGAHRGKEAFF
NA	many	TRBJ2-5	TRBV7-2	TGTGCCAGCAGTCATGACAGCCAAGAGACCCAGTACTTC	CASSHDSQETQYF
NA	many	TRBJ2-3	TRBV20-1	TGCAGTGCTATAGTCAGGACTACGCAGTATTTT	CSAIVRTTQYF
TRBD2	few	TRBJ2-1	TRBV6-5	TGTGCCAGCAGTGCCGAGCTCATAGCGGGAGGCGATGAGCAGTTCTTC	CASSAELIAGGDEQFF
TRBD2	many	TRBJ2-5	TRBV4-3	TGCGCCAGCAGCCGTAGCGGGAGGTCCCAAGAGACCCAGTACTTC	CASSRSGRSQETQYF
TRBD2	many	TRBJ2-3	TRBV6-5	TGTGCCAGCAGTCCTCAGGAGCGGGACACAGATACGCAGTATTTT	CASSPQERDTDTQYF
TRBD2	NA	TRBJ2-1	TRBV15	TGTGCCACCAGCAGAGAGGGACTAGCGGGAGGTACTGAGCAGTTCTTC	CATSREGLAGGTEQFF
TRBD2	NA	TRBJ2-1	TRBV7-6	TGTGCCAGCAGCCCTTGGGGGGGACCAGCGGCCTACAATGAGCAGTTCTTC	CASSPWGGPAAYNEQFF
NA	many	TRBJ1-6	TRBV20-1	TGCAGTGCTTATTCCGGGGGAGGGGGATCACCCCTCCACTTT	CSAYSGGGGSPLHF
NA	few	TRBJ2-2	TRBV6-2/TRBV6-3	TGTGCCAGCAGCCCGATCCCCTGGGGGTTGGACCCTGGGGAGCTGTTTTTT	CASSPIPWGLDPGELFF
NA	few	TRBJ2-1	TRBV29-1	TGCAGCGTTGAAGAGAGCAGCTACAATGAGCAGTTCTTC	CSVEESSYNEQFF
NA	few	TRBJ2-2	TRBV5-1	TGCGCCAGCAGCACAGGGAACACCGGGGAGCTGTTTTTT	CASSTGNTGELFF
NA	many	TRBJ1-5	TRBV19	TGTGCCAGTAGTCAGGGGATGAGCAATCAGCCCCAGCATTTT	CASSQGMSNQPQHF
NA	NA	TRBJ2-2	TRBV21-1	TGTGCCAGCATGCGGGGCGGGAGCGACTCCGGGGAGCTGTTTTTT	CASMRGGSDSGELFF
NA	many	TRBJ2-7	TRBV30	TGTGCCTCGGAGGGGGGCTCCTACGAGCAGTACTTC	CASEGGSYEQYF
NA	many	TRBJ2-1	TRBV7-9	TGTGCCAGCAGCTTAATCAGCAACTCCTACAATGAGCAGTTCTTC	CASSLISNSYNEQFF
NA	many	TRBJ1-2	TRBV19	TGTGCCAGTAGTATATCGCAGGATAACTACGGGGGTGGCTACACCTTC	CASSISQDNYGGGYTF
NA	medium-sized	TRBJ1-6	TRBV19	TGTGCCAGTAGTGGCTCCAATTCACCCCTCCACTTT	CASSGSNSPLHF
NA	medium-sized	TRBJ2-4	TRBV6-1	TGTGCCAGCAGCCGGGACGGCTCCAAAAACATTCAGTACTTC	CASSRDGSKNIQYF
NA	many	TRBJ2-5	TRBV20-1	TGCAGTGCTAGAGAGCAGGGGGAGACCCAGTACTTC	CSAREQGETQYF
TRBD2	few	TRBJ2-5	TRBV7-6	TGTGCCAGCAGCCGCTCTCCCGGGGAAGCGGGAGGGCAAGAGACCCAGTACTTC	CASSRSPGEAGGQETQYF
TRBD2	many	TRBJ2-1	TRBV20-1	TGCAGTGCTAGAGATGGAGCGGGAAATCCCTCCTACAATGAGCAGTTCTTC	CSARDGAGNPSYNEQFF
NA	many	TRBJ2-1	TRBV2	TGTGCCAGCAGTCCCGGACGGAGCTCCTACAATGAGCAGTTCTTC	CASSPGRSSYNEQFF
NA	NA	TRBJ1-2	TRBV7-9	TGTGCCAGCAGCCCCCTCCCTAGTGTCTATGGCTACACCTTC	CASSPLPSVYGYTF
NA	many	TRBJ1-6	TRBV6-6	TGTGCCAGCAGTTCTGGGGGATTTGAGGGGAGGTGGACCCTCCACTTT	CASSSGGFEGRWTLHF
NA	many	TRBJ1-1	TRBV29-1	TGCAGCGTTGATTGGGGAAACACTGAAGCTTTCTTT	CSVDWGNTEAFF
NA	few	TRBJ2-7	TRBV11-2	TGTGCCAGCAGCTTCGGACAGACCTACGAGCAGTACTTC	CASSFGQTYEQYF
TRBD2	many	TRBJ2-1	TRBV6-5	TGTGCCAGCAGTTACTCTAGCGGGAGCAGGGGCTCCTACAATGAGCAGTTCTTC	CASSYSSGSRGSYNEQFF
NA	many	TRBJ1-1	TRBV2	TGTGCCATCCTGACCGGGACTGAAGCTTTCTTT	CAILTGTEAFF
TRBD1	few	TRBJ1-2	TRBV7-9	TGTGCCAGCAGCCACCAAACAGGGGCCTATGGCTACACCTTC	CASSHQTGAYGYTF
TRBD1	NA	TRBJ1-2	TRBV5-4	TGTGCCAGCAGCTCCGGGGGTGGGACAGGGGGCGCGGTGTTGATCTATGGCTACACCTTC	CASSSGGGTGGAVLIYGYTF
NA	many	TRBJ2-5	TRBV6-2/TRBV6-3	TGTGCCAGCAGTTACTACTCGCTTCGAGAGACCCAGTACTTC	CASSYYSLRETQYF
TRBD2	many	TRBJ2-7	TRBV10-3	TGTGCCATCAGTGGGACTAGCGGCTCCTACGAGCAGTACTTC	CAISGTSGSYEQYF
NA	few	TRBJ1-1	TRBV29-1	TGCAGCGTTGCCCCACTTCGTGGGACTGAAGCTTTCTTT	CSVAPLRGTEAFF
NA	many	TRBJ2-7	TRBV10-3	TGTGCCATCAGTGGGAGGAGCGGATCCTCCTACGAGCAGTACTTC	CAISGRSGSSYEQYF
NA	NA	TRBJ1-6	TRBV27	TGTGCCAGCACCCGAACTCACGGCTATAATTCACCCCTCCACTTT	CASTRTHGYNSPLHF
NA	many	TRBJ2-1	TRBV24-1	TGTGCCACCAGTGGACAGCTTCAGGGGAATGAGCAGTTCTTC	CATSGQLQGNEQFF
NA	few	TRBJ1-3	TRBV27	TGTGCCAGCAGGAGTCTCCTCTCTGGAAACACCATATATTTT	CASRSLLSGNTIYF
NA	many	TRBJ1-5	TRBV3-2	TGTGCCAGCAGCCATTACGGACGCGACAATCAGCCCCAGCATTTT	CASSHYGRDNQPQHF
NA	many	TRBJ2-1	TRBV21-1	TGTGCCAGCAGCAATCGGGGTCTCGGGGAGTTCTTC	CASSNRGLGEFF
NA	many	TRBJ2-7	TRBV3-1	TGTGCCAGCAGCCAAGATTGGGTCGGGGGAGCCAGGTACGAGCAGTACTTC	CASSQDWVGGARYEQYF
NA	medium-sized	TRBJ2-1	TRBV6-2/TRBV6-3	TGTGCCAGCAGTTTATGGGCAGACAATGAGCAGTTCTTC	CASSLWADNEQFF
TRBD2	few	TRBJ2-5	TRBV6-2/TRBV6-3	TGTGCCAGCAGTTACAGTCTAGCGGGAGCTGAGACCCAGTACTTC	CASSYSLAGAETQYF